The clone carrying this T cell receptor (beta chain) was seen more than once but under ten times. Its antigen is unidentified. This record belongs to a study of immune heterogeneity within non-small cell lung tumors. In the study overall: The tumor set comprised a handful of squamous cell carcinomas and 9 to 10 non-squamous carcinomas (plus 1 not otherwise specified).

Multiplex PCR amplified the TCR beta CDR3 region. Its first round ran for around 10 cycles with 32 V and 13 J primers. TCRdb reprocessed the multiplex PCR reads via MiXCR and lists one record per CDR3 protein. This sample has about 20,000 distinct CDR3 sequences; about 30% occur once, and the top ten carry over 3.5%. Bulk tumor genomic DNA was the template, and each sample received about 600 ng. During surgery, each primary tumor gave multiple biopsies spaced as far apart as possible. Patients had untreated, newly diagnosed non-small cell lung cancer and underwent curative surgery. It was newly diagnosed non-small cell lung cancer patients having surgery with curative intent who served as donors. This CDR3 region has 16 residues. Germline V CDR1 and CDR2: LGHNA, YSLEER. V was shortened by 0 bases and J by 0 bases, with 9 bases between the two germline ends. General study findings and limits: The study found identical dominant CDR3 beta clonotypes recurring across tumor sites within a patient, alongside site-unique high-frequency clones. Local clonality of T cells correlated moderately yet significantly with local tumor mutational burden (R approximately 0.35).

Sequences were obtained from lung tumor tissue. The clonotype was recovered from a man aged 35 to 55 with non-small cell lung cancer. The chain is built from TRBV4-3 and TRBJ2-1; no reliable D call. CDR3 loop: CASSQENEPSYNEQFF. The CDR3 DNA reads TGCGCCAGCAGCCAAGAGAATGAACCCTCCTACAATGAGCAGTTCTTC.